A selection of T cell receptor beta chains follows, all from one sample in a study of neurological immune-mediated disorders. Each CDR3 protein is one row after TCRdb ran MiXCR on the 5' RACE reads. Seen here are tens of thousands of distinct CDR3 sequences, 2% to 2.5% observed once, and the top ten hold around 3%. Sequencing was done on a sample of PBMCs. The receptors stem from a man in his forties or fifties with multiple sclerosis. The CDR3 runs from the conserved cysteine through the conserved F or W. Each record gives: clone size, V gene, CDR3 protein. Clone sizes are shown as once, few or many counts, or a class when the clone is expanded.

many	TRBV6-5	CASSPTVAGELFF
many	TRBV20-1	CSATQESVWVKGYTF
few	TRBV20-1	CSDRVGIYGYTF
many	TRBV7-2	CASSLAPGANVLTF
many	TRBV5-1	CASTRDTLGQETQYF
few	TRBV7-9	CASSSGDREAFF
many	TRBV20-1	CSASRGGMETQYF
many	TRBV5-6	CASSHHSTDTQYF
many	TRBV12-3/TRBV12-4	CASNPSMGTEAFF
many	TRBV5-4	CASSSVGARTEAFF
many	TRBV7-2	CASSLITGELFF
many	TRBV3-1	CASSQVIGVGGELFF
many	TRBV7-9	CASQGFSGNTIYF
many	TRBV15	CATSRVDSQSNQPQHF
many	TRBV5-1	CASSSGPGYNEQFF
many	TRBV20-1	CSARDPLPGDLTRSTQYF
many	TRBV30	CAWTSGGGETQYF
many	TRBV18	CASSPPGVTGNEQYF